These T cell receptor beta chains were read from a single sample in a study of tumor and adjacent non-tumor tissue in lung cancer. TCRdb fed the multiplex PCR reads into MiXCR, producing one record per CDR3 protein. Seen here are 110,000 or so distinct CDR3 sequences, around 57% observed once, and the top ten hold about 20%. Sequenced: distant non-tumor lung tissue. These receptors all stem from a man between 60 and 75 years old with non-small cell lung cancer. Both conserved end residues are part of each CDR3. The D gene is left open where the match is weak. The size field is filled for only some rows; it gives once, few, many or a size class.

d_gene,v_gene,j_gene,abundance,CDR3nt,CDR3aa
NA,TRBV6-5,TRBJ2-6,NA,TGTGCCAGCAGCTACAAGACAGGAGTTAGCACTGGGGCCAACGTCCTGACTTTC,CASSYKTGVSTGANVLTF
TRBD1,TRBV11-1,TRBJ2-2,NA,TGTGCCAGCAGCTTAATGGGACAGTCCGCCTGGGAGCTGTTTTTT,CASSLMGQSAWELFF
TRBD2,TRBV20-1,TRBJ2-3,few,TGCAGTGCTAGAGATTTAACTAGCGGGGGGGCGGGGACAGATACGCAGTATTTT,CSARDLTSGGAGTDTQYF
TRBD1,TRBV29-1,TRBJ1-2,medium-sized,TGCAGCGTGCAAGGGGGCGGCTATGGCTACACCTTC,CSVQGGGYGYTF
TRBD1,TRBV20-1,TRBJ1-1,NA,TGCAATGCTAGAGATTTTCGACAGGGGGTCGTGAACACTGAAGCTTTCTTT,CNARDFRQGVVNTEAFF
NA,TRBV6-6,TRBJ2-3,NA,TGTGCCAGCATTAAAGACAGGTACACAGATACACAGTATTTT,CASIKDRYTDTQYF
TRBD1,TRBV29-1,TRBJ2-7,NA,TGCAGCGTTCTGACAGGGCGATTCTATGAGCAGTACTTC,CSVLTGRFYEQYF
NA,TRBV4-1,TRBJ1-1,many,TGCGCCAGCAGCCCCGGCGGGATTCCCGGGAGTACTGAAGCTTTCTTT,CASSPGGIPGSTEAFF
TRBD1,TRBV6-2/TRBV6-3,TRBJ1-5,many,TGTGCCAGCAGTCCCAGGACAGGGTTTCGCAATCAGCCCCAGCATTTT,CASSPRTGFRNQPQHF
NA,TRBV6-5,TRBJ1-5,NA,TGCGCCAGCAGTCCGGACACCATCAATCAGCCCCAGCATTTT,CASSPDTINQPQHF
NA,TRBV7-9,TRBJ2-1,many,TGTGCCAGCAGCAGATCGGTGGGTCCTAATGAGCAGTTCTTC,CASSRSVGPNEQFF
NA,TRBV6-1,TRBJ2-3,NA,TGTGCCAGCATCAAGTGGCCCTCGGGAGTCCGAAGAGACACAGATACGCAGTATTTT,CASIKWPSGVRRDTDTQYF
TRBD1,TRBV6-2/TRBV6-3,TRBJ2-2,NA,TGTGCCAGCTCGGGACAGAACACCGGGGAACTGTTTTTT,CASSGQNTGELFF
NA,TRBV11-2,TRBJ2-2,NA,TGTGCCAGCAGCGTCCCCGCAGGGACTTCCAACATCGGGGAGCTGTTTTTT,CASSVPAGTSNIGELFF
NA,TRBV6-1,TRBJ1-1,few,TGTGCCAGCAGTGAACACATAGACACGAACACTGAAGCTTTCTTT,CASSEHIDTNTEAFF
NA,TRBV11-1,TRBJ2-5,NA,TGTGCCAGAAGCTGGGGACTTGAAGAGACCGAGTATTTC,CARSWGLEETEYF
NA,TRBV7-8,TRBJ2-2,NA,TGTGCCAGCAGTTTAGTGGTAGGGAGAATGACCGGGGAGCTGTTTTTT,CASSLVVGRMTGELFF
NA,TRBV5-5,TRBJ2-1,many,TGTGCCAGCAGCTTGTTACTAGAGCAGTTCTTC,CASSLLLEQFF
TRBD1,TRBV13,TRBJ1-2,few,TGTGCCAGCAGCTCCGGGACAGGGAACTATGACTACACCTTC,CASSSGTGNYDYTF
NA,TRBV6-5,TRBJ1-2,NA,TGTGCAAGCAGGTCAGGTGTCTTGGAGGAGCAGCGGCAGGTCTATGGCTACACCTTC,CASRSGVLEEQRQVYGYTF
NA,TRBV20-1,TRBJ1-6,NA,TGCAGTGCTAGAGAGCCACCAGTGGAATATAATTCACCCCTCCACTTT,CSAREPPVEYNSPLHF
NA,TRBV5-4,TRBJ2-7,many,TGTGCCAGCAGCACTATGACAGGTGGTGGCTACGAGCAGTACTTC,CASSTMTGGGYEQYF
NA,TRBV4-2,TRBJ2-4,NA,TGTGCCAGCAGCCAAGCGCAGACCAGCGGGTCGTTAGCCAAAAACATTCAGTACTTC,CASSQAQTSGSLAKNIQYF
NA,TRBV5-1,TRBJ2-5,NA,TGCGCCAGCAGCTTGACTAGCAGTGAGCAGACCCAGTACTTC,CASSLTSSEQTQYF
NA,TRBV23-1,TRBJ2-7,NA,TGCGCCAGCAGTCACGTATTGATACCAGTAGAAGAGCAGTACTTC,CASSHVLIPVEEQYF
TRBD2,TRBV30,TRBJ2-1,few,TGTGTCTGGAGTGTACTGAGACTAGCGGGTGGACAGGAGCAGTTCTTC,CVWSVLRLAGGQEQFF
NA,TRBV11-1,TRBJ1-6,NA,TGTGCCAGCAGCTTTTTGGGGAATTCACCCCTCCACTTT,CASSFLGNSPLHF
NA,TRBV24-1,TRBJ2-3,NA,TGTGCCACCTGTGATTTCAACGGCCGAGATACGCAGTATTTT,CATCDFNGRDTQYF
NA,TRBV2,TRBJ1-1,once,TGTGGCAGCAGTGAACAAGGGGCGGACACTGAAGCTTTCTTT,CGSSEQGADTEAFF
NA,TRBV12-3/TRBV12-4,TRBJ2-6,NA,TGTGCCAGCAACAGACTGTGGAAGACACGTGGGTCTGGGGCCAACGTCCTGAATTTC,CASNRLWKTRGSGANVLNF
NA,TRBV29-1,TRBJ2-1,NA,TGCAGTGTTGAAGGGACTGTCCCCTCCTACAATGAGCAGTTCTTC,CSVEGTVPSYNEQFF
NA,TRBV5-1,TRBJ2-3,many,TGCGCCAGCAGCGGGGACCTCACAGATACGCAGTATTTT,CASSGDLTDTQYF